Included here is one TCR beta chain sequence, with context. The V end lost 0 bases, the J end lost 5 bases, and 5 bases lay between the germline ends. Germline V lookup: CDR1 SGHDT, CDR2 YYEEEE. The CDR3 spans 12 residues. This entry is derived from a study of blood T cell repertoires in COVID-19. Looking at the study overall: The origin of the acute and convalescent COVID-19 samples was the United States, Italy and Spain. Sources were T cells, B-cell-depleted T cells, or PBMCs; the material itself was cDNA or gDNA.

Original handling: Reference gene primer amplification gave estimated nucleated cell counts. Libraries were prepared by immunoSEQ multiplex PCR; TCRdb keeps only in-frame clonotypes and omits some of them. The DNA gave D and trimming, while V, J and clone size come from that table. The data contain over 150,000 clones, about 83% of them singletons. The chain joins TRBV5-6 to TRBJ1-2, with D unclear. The receptor was isolated from a woman in her seventies who had recovered from COVID-19. The sample taken for sequencing was peripheral blood. The CDR3 protein is CASSLARYGYTF. CDR3 sequence (DNA): TGTGCCAGCAGCTTGGCGCGGTATGGCTACACCTTC. The variable domain in full, completed from reference TRBV5-6 and TRBJ1-2, reads DAGVTQSPTHLIKTRGQQVTLRCSPKSGHDTVSWYQQALGQGPQFIFQYYEEEERQRGNFPDRFSGHQFPNYSSELNVNALLLGDSALYLCASSLARYGYTFGSGTRLTVV.